This TCR beta chain was captured by sequencing in a study of blood T cell repertoires in COVID-19 (dated by TCRdb to 2018 to 2020). Background for the entire study: Samples from collaborators originated in the United States, Italy and Spain and spanned both the acute and convalescent phases of COVID-19. The material from the prospective study consisted of cDNA or gDNA derived from T cells, B-cell-depleted T cells, or PBMCs. Subjects who had been exposed to COVID-19, were actively infected with it, or had recovered from it provided the deeply sampled blood TCRbeta repertoires that made up the dataset. The repertoires were made available in a free public database intended to serve as a resource for research on the immune response to SARS-CoV-2. Samples came from the ongoing ImmuneRACE study (first 160 participants) plus 1,254 subjects from 6 global collaborators. Nearly every sample came with metadata listing a de-identified subject ID, COVID-19 status, age in years and sex. Where HLA class I and class II types were available, the types were taken from metadata supplied by the sample provider, not from assay-based typing. Study-wide conclusions, independent of this receptor: The amount of clinical and demographic metadata varied by source and participant and was provided uncurated.

TCRbeta CDR3 regions were amplified from genomic DNA using the immunoSEQ Assay, a bias-controlled multiplex PCR. Regarding the original processing steps: The number of nucleated cells in each sample was estimated from the amplification of reference gene primers within the assay. Sequence reads were collapsed and filtered to measure the absolute abundance of every unique TCRbeta CDR3 rearrangement. For each sample, productive Simpson clonality was calculated as the square root of Simpson's diversity index across productive rearrangements. TCRdb mirrors the immuneACCESS table, restricted to in-frame sequences. Some clones are absent from its copies; in checked studies, under half trace to an unresolved V gene, and the reason for the others is unknown. The D gene and trimming were derived from the DNA, and the V and J assignments and clone size from that table. For this sample there are roughly 150,000 clones; about nine tenths appear just once. The ten largest account for approximately 6.1% of the sample.

In the case of this clone: Its antigen target is currently unknown. Within one base of it there is no much larger clone, and no base qualities were kept.

V is pared back by 8 bases and J by 7 bases, with 21 bases lying between the germline termini. CDR1 and CDR2 are drawn from the germline V gene: SNHLY, FYNNEI. The CDR3 goes from the cysteine to the phenylalanine over 15 residues. CDR3 DNA only is kept here, 45 bases in frame from base 1. Each collaborating institution followed its own protocols to collect whole blood in K2EDTA tubes. For TCRbeta analysis, collaborators shipped samples as frozen whole blood, isolated PBMCs, or DNA extracted from either of those sample types. The rearrangement combines TRBV2 with TRBJ2-1; the D region possibly corresponds to TRBD2 (6 bases align). The TCR originated in a man older than 75 with acute or convalescent COVID-19. Sequences were obtained from peripheral blood. The DNA reads as follows: TGTGCCAGCCGCTGGGTAGGGGACTTCAATAATGAGCAGTTCTTC. Its amino acids are CASRWVGDFNNEQFF. Outside the CDR3, residues come from the reference TRBV2 and TRBJ2-1 proteins, so the full variable domain is: EPEVTQTPSHQVTQMGQEVILRCVPISNHLYFYWYRQILGQKVEFLVSFYNNEISEKSEIFDDQFSVERPDGSNFTLKIRSTKLEDSAMYFCASRWVGDFNNEQFFGPGTRLTVL.